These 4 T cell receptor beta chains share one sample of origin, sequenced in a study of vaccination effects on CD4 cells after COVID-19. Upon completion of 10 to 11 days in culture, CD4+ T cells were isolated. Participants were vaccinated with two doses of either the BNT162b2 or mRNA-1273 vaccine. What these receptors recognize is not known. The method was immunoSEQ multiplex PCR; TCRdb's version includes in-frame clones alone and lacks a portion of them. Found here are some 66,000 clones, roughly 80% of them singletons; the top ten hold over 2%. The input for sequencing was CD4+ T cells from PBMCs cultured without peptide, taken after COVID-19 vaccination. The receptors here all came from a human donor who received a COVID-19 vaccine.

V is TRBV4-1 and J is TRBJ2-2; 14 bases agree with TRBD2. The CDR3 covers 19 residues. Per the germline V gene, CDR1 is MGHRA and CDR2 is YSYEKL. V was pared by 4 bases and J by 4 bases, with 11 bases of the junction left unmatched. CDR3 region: CASSPRATSGGEGTGELFF. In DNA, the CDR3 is TGCGCCAGCAGCCCCAGGGCGACTAGCGGGGGGGAAGGCACCGGGGAGCTGTTTTTT.

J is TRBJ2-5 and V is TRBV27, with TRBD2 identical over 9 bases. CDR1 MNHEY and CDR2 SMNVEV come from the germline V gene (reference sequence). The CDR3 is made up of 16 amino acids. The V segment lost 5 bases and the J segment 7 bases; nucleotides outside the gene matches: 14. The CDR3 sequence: CASSPRLGGGVGTQYF. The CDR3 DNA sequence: TGTGCCAGCAGTCCCCGCCTGGGCGGGGGGGTCGGGACCCAGTACTTC.

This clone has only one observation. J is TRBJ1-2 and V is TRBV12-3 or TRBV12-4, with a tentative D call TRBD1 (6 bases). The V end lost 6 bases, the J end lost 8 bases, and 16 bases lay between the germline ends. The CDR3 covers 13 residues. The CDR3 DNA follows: TGTGCCAGCAGACTAACAGGGACTGCCGGCTACACCTTC. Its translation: CASRLTGTAGYTF.

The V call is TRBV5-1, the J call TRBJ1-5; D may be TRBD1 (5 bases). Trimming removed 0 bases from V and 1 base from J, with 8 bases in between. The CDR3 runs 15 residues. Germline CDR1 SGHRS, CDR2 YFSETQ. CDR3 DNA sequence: TGCGCCAGCAGCTTGGGGGGCGGGAGCAATCAGCCCCAGCATTTT. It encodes CASSLGGGSNQPQHF.